These 32 T cell receptor beta chains came from one sample sequenced in a study of T cells in Graves' hyperthyroidism and ophthalmopathy (dated by TCRdb to between 2017 and 2020). The receptor library was made with multiplex PCR. Sequencing instrument: Illumina HiSeq 2000. Amplification of TCR beta CDR3 regions was carried out from RNA transcripts. A first-round RT-PCR of the TCR CDR3 used the HTBI primer set with the Qiagen OneStep RT-PCR kit. TCRdb cleaned the public reads at Q25 with fastp, built clones with MiXCR and kept in-frame beta chains. Each entry merges the rows of one CDR3 protein and shows their most common DNA and genes. The sample table lists approximately 690,000 distinct CDR3 sequences, 14% of them with a count of one. The ten largest clones add up to around 12% of the sample. The material sequenced was blood. These receptors were collected from a woman between 45 and 60 years old with Graves' ophthalmopathy.

This clonotype was seen at least ten times. The genes are TRBV20-1 and TRBJ1-2, with D unresolved. There are 12 residues in the CDR3. Germline CDR1 DFQATT, CDR2 SNEGSKA (reference sequence). V lost 6 bases and J lost 2, with 10 bases in between. The CDR3 reads CSAIARNYGYTF. The CDR3 nucleotides are TGCAGTGCGATAGCTAGAAACTATGGCTACACCTTC.

This clonotype was picked up many times. The CDR3 here is CASSSGSANTGELFF. CDR3 sequence (DNA): TGTGCCAGCAGCTCGGGTAGCGCGAACACCGGGGAGCTGTTTTTT. The chain employs TRBV7-2 and TRBJ2-2; possibly TRBD2 for D (5 bases). The V gene lost 4 bases and the J gene lost 0 bases, with 9 bases spanning the gap. The germline V gene encodes CDR1 SGHTA and CDR2 FQGNSA. The CDR3 has 15 amino acids.

This clonotype was counted between two and nine times. The V gene is TRBV7-3, the J gene TRBJ2-1; 9 bases fit TRBD2. The junction had 9 bases not matched to a gene; V was cut back by 2 bases and J by 7 bases. The CDR3 has 16 residues. Germline V gene sequence: CDR1 SGHTA, CDR2 FQGTGA. In nucleotides, the CDR3 is TGTGCCAGCAGCTTAGGTAGCGGGAGTTCTGTGAATGAGCAGTTCTTC. Protein product: CASSLGSGSSVNEQFF.

This clonotype was seen a few times. V usage is TRBV24-1 and J usage is TRBJ2-5; the D gene is possibly TRBD2 (5 bases). The V end lost 3 bases, the J end lost 1 base, and 11 bases lay between the germline ends. The germline V gene has CDR1 KGHDR and CDR2 SFDVKD. The CDR3 contains 15 residues. Written as DNA, the CDR3 is TGTGCCACCAGTGATCAGAGCGGAACCCAAGAGACCCAGTACTTC. Amino acid sequence: CATSDQSGTQETQYF.

This clonotype was counted at least ten times. The V call is TRBV7-6, the J call TRBJ2-3; TRBD2 aligns across 14 bases. CDR1 SGHVS and CDR2 FNYEAQ come from the germline V gene. V lost 5 bases to trimming and J lost 2 bases; unmatched junction nucleotides: 6. This CDR3 is built from 17 residues. CDR3 bases: TGTGCCAGCAGCCAAGGACTAGCGGGAGGTCCCACAGATACGCAGTATTTT. Translation: CASSQGLAGGPTDTQYF.

This clonotype was counted ten times or more. V gene TRBV20-1 combines with J gene TRBJ2-1; D unclear. Trimming pared 1 base from V and 6 bases from J, leaving 16 bases between. CDR1 is DFQATT, CDR2 SNEGSKA, per germline (reference sequence). The CDR3 spans 15 residues. CDR3 DNA sequence: TGCAGTGCTAGAGGGTGGGTAGGAACTACCAATGAGCAGTTCTTC. Translated, it gives CSARGWVGTTNEQFF.

About this clonotype itself: The germline gene is not matched at one end of the junction; a read error may be the cause. The chain employs TRBV6-2 or TRBV6-3 and TRBJ1-6; D call uncertain. The CDR3 totals 14 residues. CDR1 and CDR2 from the germline V gene are MNHEY and SVGEGT. This chain's CDR3 is CASSMWQTRSPPHF. The CDR3 bases are TGTGCCAGCAGTATGTGGCAGACTCGATCACCCCCCCACTTT.

In its sample, this clonotype was seen many times. The chain recombines TRBV20-1 with TRBJ2-5, with 7 nucleotides matching TRBD1. This CDR3 region has 12 residues. Germline lookup yields CDR1 DFQATT and CDR2 SNEGSKA (reference sequence). The V gene end was trimmed by 3 bases and the J gene end by 9 bases; junction bases not matched to a gene: 7. For the CDR3, the DNA is TGCAGTGCTAGCCCAGGGGGTCAGGCCCAGTACTTC. This translates into CSASPGGQAQYF.

Concerning this clonotype: This CDR3 is missing its conserved last phenylalanine or tryptophan, likely due to a read error. Here the CDR3 DNA reads TGTGCCAGCAGTTTGGACAGCCAGTACTATGGCTACACCCTC. Translating it yields CASSLDSQYYGYTL. The chain couples TRBV6-9 to TRBJ1-2; a weak D match, TRBD1 (6 bases). The CDR3 has 14 residues. From germline, CDR1 is MNHGY and CDR2 SVAAGI. With 4 bases removed from V and 3 bases from J, the gap between germline ends came to 12 bases.

The table lists this clonotype with a few counts. This chain joins TRBV9 and TRBJ1-2; D not resolved. CDR1 and CDR2 from the germline V gene are SGDLS and YYNGEE. V shed 0 bases and J shed 6 bases, with 9 bases lying between them. This CDR3 comprises 13 residues. CDR3 residues: CASSVAADHGYTF. CDR3 DNA: TGTGCCAGCAGCGTAGCAGCAGACCATGGCTACACCTTC.

This clonotype was counted only a few times. The rearrangement joins TRBV4-2 to TRBJ1-2; D gene unclear. Trimming removed 0 bases at V and 0 bases at J, with 11 bases between. The CDR3 sequence is 16 residues long. Per germline, CDR1 LGHNA and CDR2 YNFKEQ. DNA for the CDR3: TGTGCCAGCAGCCAAGATATGCGGGGAGCTAACTATGGCTACACCTTC. Its protein is CASSQDMRGANYGYTF.

This clonotype appeared many times. The chain couples TRBV6-1 to TRBJ2-1, with 7 bases lining up with TRBD2. This CDR3 comprises 16 residues. V was pared by 5 bases and J by 0 bases, with 7 bases of the junction left unmatched. Germline values: CDR1 MNHNS, CDR2 SASEGT. The CDR3 spells CASSSSGEASYNEQFF. CDR3 sequence (DNA): TGTGCCAGCAGTTCGAGCGGGGAGGCCTCCTACAATGAGCAGTTCTTC.

The rearrangement joins TRBV4-1 to TRBJ2-3; D is possibly TRBD1 (6 bases). CDR3 length equals 16 residues. Germline CDR1 MGHRA, CDR2 YSYEKL. Trimming stripped 1 base from V and 1 base from J, with 12 bases between. CDR3 in amino acids: CASSQGGRGRTDTQYF. Here the CDR3 DNA reads TGCGCCAGCAGCCAAGGAGGCAGGGGACGCACAGATACGCAGTATTTT.

The rearrangement links TRBV9 to TRBJ2-2, with a possible D match to TRBD2 (6 bases). Trimming took 3 bases from V and 5 from J, leaving 23 bases between them. CDR3 length: 18 amino acids. Germline CDR1 reads SGDLS; CDR2 reads YYNGEE. CDR3 protein: CASSDQNRGNWGTGELFF. The CDR3 nucleotides are TGTGCCAGCAGCGACCAGAATCGGGGGAATTGGGGGACCGGGGAGCTGTTTTTT.

This clonotype came up many times. The chain combines TRBV6-2 or TRBV6-3 with TRBJ1-5; no reliable D call. Germline CDR1 and CDR2: MNHEY and SVGEGT. Trimming removed 3 bases at V and 4 bases at J, with 25 bases between. The CDR3 runs to 19 residues. CDR3 sequence (DNA): TGTGCCAGCAGTTATTCTTTGAGCCAGGCCGCTGGGGATAATCAGCCCCAGCATTTT. This encodes CASSYSLSQAAGDNQPQHF.

This clonotype showed up many times. The chain has TRBV6-2 or TRBV6-3 and TRBJ2-7; 12 nucleotides align to TRBD1. The V segment lost 6 bases and the J segment 6 bases; nucleotides outside the gene matches: 9. Germline V gene lookup returns CDR1 MNHEY and CDR2 SVGEGT. The CDR3 has 15 residues. CDR3 region: CASRPSGTGGVEQYF. The CDR3 nucleotides read TGTGCCAGCAGACCCTCCGGGACAGGGGGCGTCGAGCAGTACTTC.

The rearrangement uses TRBV12-3 or TRBV12-4 and TRBJ2-2; 7 nucleotides match TRBD2. V lost 4 bases and J lost 0; bases outside the gene matches: 2. The CDR3 runs 15 residues. The CDR3 is CASSWGLTNTGELFF. The CDR3 bases are TGTGCCAGCAGTTGGGGACTAACGAACACCGGGGAGCTGTTTTTT.

This clonotype occurred many times. DNA for the CDR3: TGCAGCGTTGAACCCTCTTCGGGAAACACTGAAGCTTTCTTT. It encodes CSVEPSSGNTEAFF. The J gene is TRBJ1-1, the V gene TRBV29-1; D uncertain. Trimming cost V 2 bases and J 2 bases, with 12 bases left between them. The CDR3 is 14 residues long. The V gene's germline CDR1 is SQVTM and CDR2 ANQGSEA.

This clonotype has at least ten counts. The chain links TRBV28 to TRBJ2-1; D assignment may be TRBD1 or TRBD2 (6 bases each). Looked up from germline, CDR1 is MDHEN and CDR2 is SYDVKM. Trimming removed 3 bases at V and 1 base at J, with 16 bases between. There are 17 residues in the CDR3. The CDR3 sequence is CASSFGGLGRSYNEQFF. CDR3 nucleotides: TGTGCCAGCAGTTTTGGGGGGCTGGGGCGGTCCTACAATGAGCAGTTCTTC.

The chain employs TRBV10-3 and TRBJ1-5; D remains unclear. The CDR3 extends over 15 amino acids. V was shortened by 10 bases and J by 2 bases, with 18 bases between the two germline ends. Germline CDR1 and CDR2: ENHRY and SYGVKD. The CDR3 nucleotides read TGTGCCAGCGAAAAGGAGGGTGTGGGCAATCAGCCCCAGCATTTT. This sequence encodes CASEKEGVGNQPQHF.

The chain couples TRBV5-1 to TRBJ1-5; possibly TRBD1 for D (6 bases). V gave up 0 bases and J gave up 6 bases, with 10 bases separating them. CDR3 length: 14 amino acids. The V gene's germline CDR1 is SGHRS and CDR2 YFSETQ. DNA for the CDR3: TGCGCCAGCAGCTTGGAAGGGGGTGGTCAGCCCCAGCATTTT. It specifies CASSLEGGGQPQHF.

This clonotype was found many times. The V and J genes are TRBV7-2 and TRBJ1-6, with 7 positions matching TRBD1. Germline values: CDR1 SGHTA, CDR2 FQGNSA. J was trimmed by 8 bases and V by 4 bases; bases with no gene match: 2. The CDR3 sequence is 13 residues long. The CDR3 region is CASSSQGDSPLHF. CDR3 coding DNA: TGTGCCAGCAGCTCGCAGGGGGATTCACCCCTCCACTTT.

This clonotype was seen repeatedly, ten times or more. This rearrangement joins TRBV28 to TRBJ1-2; weak D call: TRBD1 (5 bases). The CDR3 covers 13 residues. From germline, CDR1 is MDHEN and CDR2 SYDVKM. The V end lost 6 bases, the J end lost 2 bases, and 10 bases lay between the germline ends. CDR3 sequence reads: CASRVGLNYGYTF. The CDR3 nucleotides read TGTGCCAGCAGAGTGGGACTAAACTATGGCTACACCTTC.

This clonotype was found many times. This sequence joins TRBV12-3 or TRBV12-4 and TRBJ1-5; the D gene is possibly TRBD1 (6 bases). V lost 6 bases and J 3 bases, leaving 9 bases between the germline ends. The CDR3 extends over 13 amino acids. CDR3 in amino acids: CASSRTVNQPQHF. For the CDR3, the DNA is TGTGCCAGCAGCCGGACAGTCAATCAGCCCCAGCATTTT.

CDR3 protein: CASSYMAREQFF. CDR3 nucleotide sequence: TGTGCCAGCAGTTACATGGCGCGAGAGCAGTTCTTC. The V gene is TRBV6-2 or TRBV6-3, the J gene TRBJ2-1; D unresolved. CDR3 length equals 12 residues. Deletions cut 2 bases from V and 10 bases from J, with 9 bases between. Germline values: CDR1 MNHEY, CDR2 SVGEGT.

This clonotype was observed many times. V is TRBV3-1 and J is TRBJ2-7; 7 bases fit TRBD1. Germline assignment: CDR1 LGHDT and CDR2 YNNKEL (reference sequence). V lost 4 bases and J lost 5; bases outside the gene matches: 5. The CDR3 spans 13 residues. CDR3 DNA sequence: TGTGCCAGCAGCCTGACAGGGATCAACGAGCAGTACTTC. This encodes CASSLTGINEQYF.

This clonotype was detected only a few times. The chain employs TRBV27 and TRBJ2-1; 8 nucleotides agree with TRBD1. The germline CDR1 and CDR2 sequences are MNHEY and SMNVEV (reference sequence). The CDR3 is 18 amino acids. After removal of 6 bases from V and 3 bases from J, the junction contained 16 bases not matched to a gene. CDR3 sequence (DNA): TGTGCCAGCAGACAGGGGGACCCGGGGCAGGGTAACTACAATGAGCAGTTCTTC. It codes for CASRQGDPGQGNYNEQFF.

The rearrangement joins TRBV29-1 to TRBJ1-2; D unclear. The CDR3 covers 14 residues. V lost 5 bases, J lost 3 bases, and 16 bases lay in between. Germline CDR1 and CDR2: SQVTM and ANQGSEA. The chain's CDR3 is CSVSALIADYGYTF. CDR3 DNA: TGCAGCGTTTCGGCCCTGATCGCGGACTATGGCTACACCTTC.

This chain joins TRBV20-1 and TRBJ2-1; 9 bases match TRBD2. V dropped 3 bases and J dropped 0; count of bases not matched to a gene: 3. The CDR3 runs 15 residues. CDR1 is DFQATT, CDR2 SNEGSKA, per germline (reference sequence). The CDR3, as DNA: TGCAGTGCTAGCATTAGCGGGAGCTCCTACAATGAGCAGTTCTTC. This translates into CSASISGSSYNEQFF.

Many counts were recorded for this clonotype. The V and J genes are TRBV27 and TRBJ1-4; D remains unclear. V was pared by 2 bases and J by 7 bases, with 23 bases between. The germline V gene has CDR1 MNHEY and CDR2 SMNVEV (reference sequence). This CDR3 is built from 18 residues. The CDR3 DNA reads TGTGCCAGCAGTTTAACGACCCCAGCTTGGGCGAAGGTTGAAAAACTGTTTTTT. It encodes CASSLTTPAWAKVEKLFF.

This chain connects TRBV9 to TRBJ1-1; TRBD1 agrees at 7 bases. J lost 1 base, V lost 0 bases, and 0 bases had no gene match. The CDR3 has 14 residues. Germline V gene lookup returns CDR1 SGDLS and CDR2 YYNGEE. The CDR3 loop is CASSVGDRNTEAFF. CDR3 nucleotides: TGTGCCAGCAGCGTAGGGGACAGGAACACTGAAGCTTTCTTT.

This clonotype was observed at least ten times. The chain couples TRBV27 to TRBJ2-7, with D unclear. Germline V gives CDR1 MNHEY, CDR2 SMNVEV (reference sequence). Deletions cut 0 bases from V and 4 bases from J, with 7 bases between. This CDR3 region has 13 residues. CDR3 sequence reads: CASSLSQGYEQYF. The CDR3 coding sequence is TGTGCCAGCAGTTTATCGCAAGGGTACGAGCAGTACTTC.